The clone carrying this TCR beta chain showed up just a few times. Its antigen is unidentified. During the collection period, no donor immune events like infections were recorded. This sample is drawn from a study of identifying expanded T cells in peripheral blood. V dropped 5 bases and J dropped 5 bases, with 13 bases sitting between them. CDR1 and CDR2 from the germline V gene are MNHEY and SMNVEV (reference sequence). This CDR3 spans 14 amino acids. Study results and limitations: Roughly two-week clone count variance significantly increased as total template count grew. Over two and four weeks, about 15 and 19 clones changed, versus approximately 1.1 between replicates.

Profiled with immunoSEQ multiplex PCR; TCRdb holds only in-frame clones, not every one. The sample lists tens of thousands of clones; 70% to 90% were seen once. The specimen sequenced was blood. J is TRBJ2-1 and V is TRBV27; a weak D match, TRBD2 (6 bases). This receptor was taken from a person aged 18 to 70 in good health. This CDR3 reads CASSPGLLNNEQFF. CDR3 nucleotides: TGTGCCAGCAGTCCGGGACTCCTCAACAATGAGCAGTTCTTC.